This T cell receptor beta chain is from a study of cytomegalovirus exposure and HLA in healthy donors. Trimming removed 5 bases from V and 5 bases from J; junction bases left unmatched: 4. The CDR3 extends over 13 amino acids. CDR1 is SSHAT, CDR2 FNYEAQ, per germline (reference sequence). Assay used: immunoSEQ multiplex PCR; TCRdb lists only in-frame clones, some missing. Among more than 300,000 clones, 80% to 90% were seen once, and the ten largest hold roughly 0.75%. Whole-study findings and limits: It was confirmed in vitro that a few of the CMV-associated chains were specific for CMV antigens. Per published reports, the classifier diagnosed cytomegalovirus status with high specificity and sensitivity.

Remarks on this clone: Its antigen is still unknown.

The genes are TRBV7-7 and TRBJ2-5, with 8 bases lining up with TRBD2. The sequencing sample was made of PBMCs. The TCR comes from a woman between 18 and 29 years old in good health and CMV-seronegative. CDR3 DNA sequence: TGTGCCAGCAGCCAGCGGGAGAGGGAGACCCAGTACTTC. Its translation: CASSQRERETQYF.